Listed below are T cell receptor beta chains from one sample, sequenced in a study of blood T cell repertoires in COVID-19. Only in-frame clones appear in the TCRdb table, and some are missing; sequencing was by immunoSEQ multiplex PCR. Here the sample spans 250,000 to 350,000 clones, more than 70% being singletons. The sample comprised peripheral blood. These TCRs come from a man in his late teens or twenties who had recovered from COVID-19. Each CDR3 is given with its conserved first and last residue. The order of the fields is D gene, V gene, J gene, CDR3 DNA, CDR3 protein. The D gene is left open where the match is weak.

.	TRBV19	TRBJ2-7	TGTGCCAGTGGGGACAACTCCAAGCAGTACTTC	CASGDNSKQYF
.	TRBV6-5	TRBJ1-4	TGTGCCAGCAGTTACTCGTTTTACAGGGTAAATGAAAAACTGTTTTTT	CASSYSFYRVNEKLFF
.	TRBV10-3	TRBJ1-2	TGTGCCATCAGTGGGAGGAGACTCGAGTATGGCTACACCTTC	CAISGRRLEYGYTF
TRBD2	TRBV10-1	TRBJ2-1	TGCGCCAGCAGTATGTGGGGACTACGAGACTCCTACAATGAGCAGTTCTTC	CASSMWGLRDSYNEQFF
.	TRBV5-1	TRBJ1-4	TGCGCCAGCAGCTCGACAGTTTTAGCAACTAATGAAAAACTGTTTTTT	CASSSTVLATNEKLFF
.	TRBV11-2	TRBJ2-7	TGTGCCAGCAGCTCGGGGGCAGGGGGAGGCAACGAGCAGTACTTC	CASSSGAGGGNEQYF
TRBD2	TRBV19	TRBJ2-7	TGTGCCACCAGTGGGAGCGGGGGCTACGAGCAGTACTTC	CATSGSGGYEQYF
.	TRBV19	TRBJ1-2	TGTGCCAGTAGTATGAATTTCAGGGCCACCTTC	CASSMNFRATF
TRBD1	TRBV2	TRBJ1-1	TGTGCCAGCTTTGGACAGGGTAACACTGAAGCTTTCTTT	CASFGQGNTEAFF
TRBD1	TRBV5-1	TRBJ1-4	TGCGCCAGCAGTCAACGGACAGGGGAAGGAGAAAAACTGTTTTTT	CASSQRTGEGEKLFF
.	TRBV27	TRBJ2-7	TGTGCCAGCAGTGTCGGGAGCTCCTACGAGCAGTACTTC	CASSVGSSYEQYF
TRBD1	TRBV7-9	TRBJ1-2	TGTGCCAGCGGAGTAGGGACAGGGGGAAGAAACTATGGCTACACCTTC	CASGVGTGGRNYGYTF
.	TRBV3-1/TRBV3-2	TRBJ1-2	TGTGCCAGCAGTTCGGGACTCACCATGGACTATGGCTACACCTTC	CASSSGLTMDYGYTF
.	TRBV9	TRBJ2-2	TGTGCCAGCAGCGTACGGACAGCGACCACCGGGGAGCTGTTTTTT	CASSVRTATTGELFF
.	TRBV29-1	TRBJ2-5	TGCAGCGTGACAGGAAAATACCAAGAGACCCAGTACTTC	CSVTGKYQETQYF
TRBD1	TRBV27	TRBJ1-1	TGTGCCAGCAGTTTAGGGACAGGGGGCGTCGGCACTGAAGCTTTCTTT	CASSLGTGGVGTEAFF
.	TRBV20-1	TRBJ1-1	TGCAGGAGCGGAGAGAACACTGAAGCTTTCTTT	CRSGENTEAFF
.	TRBV6-5	TRBJ1-5	TGTGCCAGCAGTTACACTGCTAGCAATCAGCCCCAGCATTTT	CASSYTASNQPQHF
.	TRBV18	TRBJ2-7	TGTGCCAGCTCACCAATGGCAGGGCTGGAGCAGTACTTC	CASSPMAGLEQYF
TRBD1	TRBV27	TRBJ1-2	TGTGCCAGCAGTTCGACAGGGGTTGATGGCTACACCTTC	CASSSTGVDGYTF
.	TRBV5-1	TRBJ1-1	TGCGCCAGCAGCTTGCTGGCGGGGGTGAACACTGAAGCTTTCTTT	CASSLLAGVNTEAFF
.	TRBV11-2	TRBJ2-7	TGTGCCAGCAGCCCAGGTCTGTACGAGCAGTACTTC	CASSPGLYEQYF
TRBD2	TRBV10-3	TRBJ2-1	TGTGCCTCCGGGACTAGCGGGAGTTGGTTTGATGAGCAGTTCTTC	CASGTSGSWFDEQFF
.	TRBV19	TRBJ2-7	TGTGCCAGTAGTGGAGGAGTTCTTCCATCCGAGCAGTACTTC	CASSGGVLPSEQYF
TRBD1	TRBV2	TRBJ2-2	TGTGCCAGCAGCCCGGGACAGGGAAGGACCGGGGAGCTGTTTTTT	CASSPGQGRTGELFF
.	TRBV10-3	TRBJ1-2	TGTGCCTCCAGCGAAGGGGCGGCTAACTATGGCTACACCTTC	CASSEGAANYGYTF